These 3 T cell receptor beta chains share one sample of origin, sequenced in a study of CD8 T cells in Susac syndrome. RNA was extracted with the RNeasy kit, and a quantity of roughly 0.5 to 1 ug was reverse transcribed using random hexamers. TCRdb called the immunoSEQ multiplex PCR reads again in MiXCR, with one record for every CDR3 protein. This sample yields about 160,000 distinct CDR3 sequences, of which about 90% are seen a single time; roughly 0.08% belongs to the top ten. The material sequenced was CD4+ T cells from PBMCs. The receptor source for this set is a human donor in good health.

This chain connects TRBV29-1 to TRBJ1-1; tentatively, D is TRBD1 (5 bases). Germline CDR1 SQVTM, CDR2 ANQGSEA. Trimming shortened V by 0 bases and J by 3 bases, and 11 bases separated the two germline ends. The CDR3 loop spans 14 amino acids. As DNA, the CDR3 is TGCAGCGTTGAAGAGTGGGGCGTGTACACTGAAGCTTTCTTT. This codes for CSVEEWGVYTEAFF.

V usage is TRBV19 and J usage is TRBJ2-1; D is unresolved. The germline V gene has CDR1 LNHDA and CDR2 SQIVND (reference sequence). Trimming removed 3 bases from V and 0 bases from J, with 9 bases in between. The CDR3 sequence is 15 residues long. CDR3 bases: TGTGCCAGTAGTATTTTCGGAAGCTCCTACAATGAGCAGTTCTTC. Translation gives CASSIFGSSYNEQFF. The full variable domain, in which reference TRBV19 and TRBJ2-1 provide the parts outside the CDR3, is DGGITQSPKYLFRKEGQNVTLSCEQNLNHDAMYWYRQDPGQGLRLIYYSQIVNDFQKGDIAEGYSVSREKKESFPLTVTSAQKNPTAFYLCASSIFGSSYNEQFFGPGTRLTVL.

The gene calls are TRBV5-1 and TRBJ2-2; TRBD2 matches 8 bases. The V and J ends lost 4 bases and 4 bases, in that order; junction bases with no gene match: 9. This CDR3 has 16 residues. Germline loops: CDR1 SGHRS, CDR2 YFSETQ. The CDR3 DNA sequence: TGCGCCAGCAGCCAGGAGGGACTAGGGGCCACCGGGGAGCTGTTTTTT. Its protein is CASSQEGLGATGELFF.